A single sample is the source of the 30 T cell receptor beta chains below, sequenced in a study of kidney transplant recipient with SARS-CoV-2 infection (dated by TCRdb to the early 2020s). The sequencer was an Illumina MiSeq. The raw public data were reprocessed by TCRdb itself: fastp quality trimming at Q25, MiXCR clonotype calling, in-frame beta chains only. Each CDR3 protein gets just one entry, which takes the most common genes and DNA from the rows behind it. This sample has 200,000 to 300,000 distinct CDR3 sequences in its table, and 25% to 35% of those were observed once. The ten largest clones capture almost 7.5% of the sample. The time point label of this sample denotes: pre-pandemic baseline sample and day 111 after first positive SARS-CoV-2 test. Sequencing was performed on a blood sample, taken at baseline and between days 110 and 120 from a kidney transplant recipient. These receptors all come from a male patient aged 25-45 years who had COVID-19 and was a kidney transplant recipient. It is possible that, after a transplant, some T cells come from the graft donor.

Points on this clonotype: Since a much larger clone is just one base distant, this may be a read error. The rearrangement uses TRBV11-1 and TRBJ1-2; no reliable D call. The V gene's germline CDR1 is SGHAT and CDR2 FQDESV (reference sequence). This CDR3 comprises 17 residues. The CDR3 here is CVSSISIKAGKTYGYTF. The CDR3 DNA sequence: TGTGTCAGCAGCATATCTATTAAGGCTGGAAAGACCTATGGCTACACCTTC.

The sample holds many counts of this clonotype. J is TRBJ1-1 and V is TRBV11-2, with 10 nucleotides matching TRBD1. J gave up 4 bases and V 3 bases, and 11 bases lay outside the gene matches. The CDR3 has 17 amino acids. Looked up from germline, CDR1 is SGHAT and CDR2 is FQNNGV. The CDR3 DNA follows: TGTGCCAGCAGCTTTAACAGACAGGGGGCCCGGGGCACTGAAGCTTTCTTT. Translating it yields CASSFNRQGARGTEAFF.

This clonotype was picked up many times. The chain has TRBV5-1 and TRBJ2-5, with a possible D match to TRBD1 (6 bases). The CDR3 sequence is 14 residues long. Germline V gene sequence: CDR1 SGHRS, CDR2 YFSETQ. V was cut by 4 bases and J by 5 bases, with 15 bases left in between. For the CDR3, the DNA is TGCGCCAGCAGCCCCGGGACAAGGGAGGAGACCCAGTACTTC. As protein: CASSPGTREETQYF.

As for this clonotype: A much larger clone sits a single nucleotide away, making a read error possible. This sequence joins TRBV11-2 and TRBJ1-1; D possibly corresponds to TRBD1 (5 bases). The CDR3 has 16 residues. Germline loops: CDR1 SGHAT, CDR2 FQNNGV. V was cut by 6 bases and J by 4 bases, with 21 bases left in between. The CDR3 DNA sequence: TGTGCCAGCAGTTCCAAGGGGTCGGACTTGGGCACTGAAGCTTTCTTT. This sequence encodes CASSSKGSDLGTEAFF.

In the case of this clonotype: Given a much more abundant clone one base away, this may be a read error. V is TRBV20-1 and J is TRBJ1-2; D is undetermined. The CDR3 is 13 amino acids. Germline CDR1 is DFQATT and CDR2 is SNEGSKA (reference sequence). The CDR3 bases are TGCAGTGCTAGCTCGGGTATCAACTATGGCCACACCTTC. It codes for CSASSGINYGHTF.

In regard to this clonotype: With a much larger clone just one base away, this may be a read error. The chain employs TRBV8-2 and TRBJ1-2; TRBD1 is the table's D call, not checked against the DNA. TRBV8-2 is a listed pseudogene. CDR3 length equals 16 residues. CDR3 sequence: CGSNGNDSRKTYGYNF. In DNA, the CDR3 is TGTGGCAGTAACGGGAATGATAGCCGAAAGACCTATGGCTACAACTTC.

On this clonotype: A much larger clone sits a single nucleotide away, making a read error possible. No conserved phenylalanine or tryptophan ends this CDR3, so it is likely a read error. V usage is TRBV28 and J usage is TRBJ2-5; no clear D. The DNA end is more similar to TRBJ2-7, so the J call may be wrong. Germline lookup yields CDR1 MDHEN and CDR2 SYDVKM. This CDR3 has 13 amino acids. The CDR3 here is CASSFWSGYEQYL. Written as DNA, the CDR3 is TGTGCCAGCAGTTTCTGGTCCGGGTACGAGCAGTACCTC.

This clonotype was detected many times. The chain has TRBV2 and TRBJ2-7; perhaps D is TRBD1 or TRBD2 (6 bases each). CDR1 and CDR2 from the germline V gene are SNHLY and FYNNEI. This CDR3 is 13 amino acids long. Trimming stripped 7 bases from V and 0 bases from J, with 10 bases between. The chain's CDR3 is CASKGGSSYEQYF. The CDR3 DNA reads TGTGCCAGCAAGGGGGGTAGCTCCTACGAGCAGTACTTC.

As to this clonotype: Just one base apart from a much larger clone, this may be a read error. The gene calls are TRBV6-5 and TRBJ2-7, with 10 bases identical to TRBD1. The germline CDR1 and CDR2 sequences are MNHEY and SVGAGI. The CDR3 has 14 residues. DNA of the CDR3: TGTGCCAGCATAAGGGACAGGGGAGCCTACAAGCAGTACTTC. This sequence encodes CASIRDRGAYKQYF.

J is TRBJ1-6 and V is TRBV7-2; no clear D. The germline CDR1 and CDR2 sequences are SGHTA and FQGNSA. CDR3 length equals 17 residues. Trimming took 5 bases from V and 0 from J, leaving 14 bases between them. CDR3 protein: CASSIRALSSYNSPLHF. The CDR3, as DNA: TGTGCCAGCAGCATACGAGCCCTGAGCTCCTATAATTCACCCCTCCACTTT. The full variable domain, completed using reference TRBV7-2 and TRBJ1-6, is GAGVSQSPSNKVTEKGKDVELRCDPISGHTALYWYRQSLGQGLEFLIYFQGNSAPDKSGLPSDRFSAERTGGSVSTLTIQRTQQEDSAVYLCASSIRALSSYNSPLHFGNGTRLTVT.

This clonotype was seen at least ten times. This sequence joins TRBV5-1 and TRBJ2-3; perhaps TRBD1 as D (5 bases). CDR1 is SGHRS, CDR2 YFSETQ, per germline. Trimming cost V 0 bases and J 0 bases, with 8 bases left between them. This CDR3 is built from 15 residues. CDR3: CASSLGQGSTDTQYF. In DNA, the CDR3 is TGCGCCAGCAGCTTGGGCCAGGGAAGCACAGATACGCAGTATTTT.

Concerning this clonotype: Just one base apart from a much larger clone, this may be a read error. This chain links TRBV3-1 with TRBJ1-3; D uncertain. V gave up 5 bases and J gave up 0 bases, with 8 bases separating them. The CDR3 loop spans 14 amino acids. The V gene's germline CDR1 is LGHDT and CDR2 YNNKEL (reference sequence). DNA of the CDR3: TGTGCCAGCAGCACGTCCCACTCTGGAAACACCATATATTTT. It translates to CASSTSHSGNTIYF.

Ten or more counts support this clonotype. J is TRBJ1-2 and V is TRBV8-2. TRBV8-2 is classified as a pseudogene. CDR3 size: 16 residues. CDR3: CGSSQTDSRKTYGYTF. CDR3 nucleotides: TGTGGCAGTTCACAGACTGATAGCCGAAAGACCTATGGCTACACCTTC.

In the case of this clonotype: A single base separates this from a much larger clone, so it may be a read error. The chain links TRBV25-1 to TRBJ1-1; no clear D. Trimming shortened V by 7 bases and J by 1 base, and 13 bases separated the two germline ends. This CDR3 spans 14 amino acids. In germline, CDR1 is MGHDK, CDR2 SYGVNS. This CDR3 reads CASNASSRNTEAFF. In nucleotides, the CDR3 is TGTGCCAGCAATGCGAGCAGCCGGAACACTGAAGCTTTCTTT.

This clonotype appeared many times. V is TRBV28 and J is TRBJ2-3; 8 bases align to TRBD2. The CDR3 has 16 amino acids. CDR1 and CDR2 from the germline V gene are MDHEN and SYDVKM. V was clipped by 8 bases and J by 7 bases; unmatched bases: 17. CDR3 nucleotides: TGTGCCAGCCTAAAGGCGGGGGGCGGGAGATATAATACGCAGTATTTT. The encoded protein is CASLKAGGGRYNTQYF.

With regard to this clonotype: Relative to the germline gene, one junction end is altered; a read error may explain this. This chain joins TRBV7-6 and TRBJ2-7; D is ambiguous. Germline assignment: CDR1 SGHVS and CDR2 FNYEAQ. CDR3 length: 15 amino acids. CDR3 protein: CASSLADSPSYEQCF. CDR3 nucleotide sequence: TGTGCCAGCAGCTTAGCGGATTCCCCTTCCTACGAGCAGTGCTTC.

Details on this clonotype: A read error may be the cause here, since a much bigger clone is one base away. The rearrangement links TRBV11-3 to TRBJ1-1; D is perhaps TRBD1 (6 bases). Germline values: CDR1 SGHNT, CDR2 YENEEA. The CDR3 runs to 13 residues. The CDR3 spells CAGSWGGGTEAFF. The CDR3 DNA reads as TGTGCCGGCAGCTGGGGAGGGGGGACTGAAGCTTTCTTT.

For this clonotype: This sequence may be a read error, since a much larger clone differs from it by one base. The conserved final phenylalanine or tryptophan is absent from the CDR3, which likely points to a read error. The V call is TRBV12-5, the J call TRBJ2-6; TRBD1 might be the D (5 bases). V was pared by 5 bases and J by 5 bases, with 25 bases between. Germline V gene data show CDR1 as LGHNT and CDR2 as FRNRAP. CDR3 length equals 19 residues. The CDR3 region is CASGPLRFAGQSRANVLTS. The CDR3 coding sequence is TGTGCTAGTGGTCCCTTGAGATTTGCAGGACAAAGTCGGGCCAACGTCCTGACTTCC.

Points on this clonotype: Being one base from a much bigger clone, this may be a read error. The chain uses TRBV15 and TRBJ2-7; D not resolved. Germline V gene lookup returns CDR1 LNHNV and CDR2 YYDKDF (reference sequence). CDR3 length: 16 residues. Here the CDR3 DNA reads TGTGCCACCAGCAGAGATCAGTTCGCAGGTACCTACGGGCAGTACTTC. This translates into CATSRDQFAGTYGQYF.

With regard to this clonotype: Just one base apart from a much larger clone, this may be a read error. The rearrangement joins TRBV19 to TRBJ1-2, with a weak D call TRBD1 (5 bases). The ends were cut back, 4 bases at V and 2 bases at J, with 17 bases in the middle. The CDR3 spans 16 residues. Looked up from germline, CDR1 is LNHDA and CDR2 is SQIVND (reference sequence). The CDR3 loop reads CASSTAGQGLNYGYTF. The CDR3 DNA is TGTGCCAGTAGTACCGCAGGCCAGGGCTTAAACTATGGCTACACCTTC.

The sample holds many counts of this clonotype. The CDR3 is CASSKDTKAGKTYGYTF. The DNA for the CDR3 is TGTGCCAGCAGCAAGGATACTAAGGCTGGAAAGACCTATGGCTACACCTTC. The chain is built from TRBV11-1 and TRBJ1-2; no clear D gene. From germline, CDR1 is SGHAT and CDR2 FQDESV (reference sequence). The V and J ends lost 5 bases and 4 bases respectively, with 23 bases between them. CDR3 length equals 17 residues.

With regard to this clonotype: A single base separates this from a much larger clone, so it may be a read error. CDR3 sequence (DNA): TGTGCCAGCAGCGCAAAGGTTCACGGGGGAAAGACCTATGGCTACACCTTC. This encodes CASSAKVHGGKTYGYTF. The genes are TRBV7-1 and TRBJ1-2; weak D call: TRBD1 (5 bases). TRBV7-1 has ORF status, its function being uncertain. V lost 5 bases, J lost 4 bases, and 23 bases lay in between. The CDR3 extends over 17 amino acids.

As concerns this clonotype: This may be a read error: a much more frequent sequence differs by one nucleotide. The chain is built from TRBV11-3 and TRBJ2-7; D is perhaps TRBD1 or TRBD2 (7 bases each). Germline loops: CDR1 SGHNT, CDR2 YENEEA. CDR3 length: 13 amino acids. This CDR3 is CACRGGLTYEQYF. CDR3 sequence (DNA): TGTGCCTGCAGGGGGGGCCTTACCTACGAGCAGTACTTC.

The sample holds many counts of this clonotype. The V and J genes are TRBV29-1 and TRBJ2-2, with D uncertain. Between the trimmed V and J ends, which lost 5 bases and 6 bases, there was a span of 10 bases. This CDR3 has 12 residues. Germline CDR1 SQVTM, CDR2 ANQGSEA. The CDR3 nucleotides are TGCAGCGTTCAGGCAGGTCCCGGGGAGCTGTTTTTT. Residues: CSVQAGPGELFF.

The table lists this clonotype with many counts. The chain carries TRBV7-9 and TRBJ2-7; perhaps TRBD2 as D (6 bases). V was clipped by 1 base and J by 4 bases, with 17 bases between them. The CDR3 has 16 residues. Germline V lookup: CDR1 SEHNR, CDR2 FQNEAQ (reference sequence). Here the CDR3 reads CASSLGLGTEHYEQYF. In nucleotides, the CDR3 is TGTGCCAGCAGCTTAGGGTTAGGGACTGAACATTACGAGCAGTACTTC. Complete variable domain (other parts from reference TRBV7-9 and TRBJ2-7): DTGVSQNPRHKITKRGQNVTFRCDPISEHNRLYWYRQTLGQGPEFLTYFQNEAQLEKSRLLSDRFSAERPKGSFSTLEIQRTEQGDSAMYLCASSLGLGTEHYEQYFGPGTRLTVT.

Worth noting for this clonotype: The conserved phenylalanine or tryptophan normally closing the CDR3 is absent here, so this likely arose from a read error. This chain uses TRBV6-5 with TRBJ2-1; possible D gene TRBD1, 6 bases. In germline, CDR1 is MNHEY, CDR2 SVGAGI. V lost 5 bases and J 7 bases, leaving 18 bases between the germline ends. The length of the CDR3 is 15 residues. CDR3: CASSRTVSNGNEQFL. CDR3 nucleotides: TGTGCCAGCAGTCGGACAGTTTCCAATGGGAATGAGCAGTTCCTC.

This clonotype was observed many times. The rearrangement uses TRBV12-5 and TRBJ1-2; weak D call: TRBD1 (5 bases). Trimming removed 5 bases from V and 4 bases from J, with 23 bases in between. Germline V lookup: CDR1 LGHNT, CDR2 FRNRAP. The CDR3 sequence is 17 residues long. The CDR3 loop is CASGESYLQGKTYGYTF. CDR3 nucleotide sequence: TGTGCTAGTGGTGAAAGTTATTTGCAGGGAAAGACCTATGGCTACACCTTC.

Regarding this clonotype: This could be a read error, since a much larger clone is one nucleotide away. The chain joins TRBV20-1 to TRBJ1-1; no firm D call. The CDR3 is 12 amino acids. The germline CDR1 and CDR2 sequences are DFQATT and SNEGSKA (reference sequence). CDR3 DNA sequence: TGCAGTGCTAGTTACATGAACACTGAAGCTTCCTTT. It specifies CSASYMNTEASF.

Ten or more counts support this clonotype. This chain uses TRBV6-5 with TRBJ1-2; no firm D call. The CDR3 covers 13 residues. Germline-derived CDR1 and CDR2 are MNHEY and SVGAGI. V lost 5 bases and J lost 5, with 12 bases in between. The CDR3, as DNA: TGTGCCAGCAGTGCATCCGGAGCTTATGGCTACACCTTC. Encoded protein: CASSASGAYGYTF.

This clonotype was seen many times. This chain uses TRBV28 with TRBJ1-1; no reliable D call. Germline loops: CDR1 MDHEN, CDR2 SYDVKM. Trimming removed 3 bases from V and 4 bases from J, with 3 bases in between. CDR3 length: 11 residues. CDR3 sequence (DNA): TGTGCCAGCAGTTTTTCCACTGAAGCTTTCTTT. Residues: CASSFSTEAFF.